The clone carrying this TCR beta chain came up a few times. The antigen remains undetermined. These data originate in a study of CD8 T cells in ankylosing spondylitis. Overall study results and limits: Some motif variants were previously reported in reactive arthritis synovial fluid and blood. Within ankylosing spondylitis blood, a TCR beta motif made up of eight highly homologous variants appeared to be characteristic.

TCRdb processed the 5' RACE reads anew with MiXCR; each CDR3 protein has one entry. The profile shows roughly 240,000 distinct CDR3 sequences, approximately 30% of them singletons. The V segment lost 0 bases and the J segment 9 bases; nucleotides outside the gene matches: 12. CDR3 length: 16 residues. Germline CDR1 SQVTM, CDR2 ANQGSEA. The receptor's source is a male donor with ankylosing spondylitis or in good health (not recorded which). The sequencing input was blood, either unsorted or a sorted T cell fraction (not recorded which). This chain uses TRBV29-1 with TRBJ2-1, with 9 bases identical to TRBD2. The CDR3: CSVEDWSSGAYVEQFF. CDR3 bases: TGCAGCGTTGAAGATTGGTCTAGCGGGGCATACGTTGAGCAGTTCTTC.